A single sample gave rise to the 4 T cell receptor beta chains below, sequenced in a study of T-cell memory formation after mild COVID-19. TCRdb reprocessed the 5' RACE reads via MiXCR and lists one record per CDR3 protein. Among 280,000 or so distinct CDR3 sequences listed, 8% to 10% were seen once. The sequencing sample was made of PBMCs or a T cell subset sorted from them (not recorded which). Receptor source: a man aged 18 to 29 who had mild COVID-19 (a few samples of this study predate the infection). Cell type and time point are not known.

The V and J genes are TRBV28 and TRBJ2-7; a weak D match, TRBD2 (7 bases). The CDR3 has 16 residues. Germline values: CDR1 MDHEN, CDR2 SYDVKM. V was trimmed by 5 bases and J by 2 bases, leaving 19 bases between them. CDR3 loop: CASSNVGGADTYEQYV. CDR3 coding DNA: TGTGCCAGCAGTAACGTAGGGGGGGCCGACACCTACGAGCAGTACGTC.

Ten or more counts support this clonotype. The chain has TRBV11-3 and TRBJ2-2; 7 bases agree with TRBD1. There are 15 residues in the CDR3. Looked up from germline, CDR1 is SGHNT and CDR2 is YENEEA. V lost 4 bases to trimming and J lost 4 bases; unmatched junction nucleotides: 6. CDR3 protein: CASSSNRGGTGELFF. The CDR3 DNA is TGTGCCAGCAGCTCAAACAGGGGTGGCACCGGGGAGCTGTTTTTT.

This sequence joins TRBV6-6 and TRBJ1-3; D may be TRBD1 (5 bases). The CDR3 consists of 14 residues. V was shortened by 4 bases and J by 4 bases, with 11 bases between the two germline ends. Germline CDR1 and CDR2: MNHNY and SVGAGI (reference sequence). Here the CDR3 DNA reads TGTGCCAGCAGTTTGGGGCTCCAAGGAAACACCATATATTTT. It encodes CASSLGLQGNTIYF.

This clonotype was seen a handful of times. The rearrangement joins TRBV6-5 to TRBJ2-7; perhaps TRBD2 as D (5 bases). The germline gives CDR1 MNHEY, CDR2 SVGAGI. The CDR3 spans 12 residues. V shed 0 bases and J shed 5 bases, with 5 bases lying between them. In DNA, the CDR3 is TGTGCCAGCAGTTACTCGAGGGACGAGCAGTACTTC. This codes for CASSYSRDEQYF.